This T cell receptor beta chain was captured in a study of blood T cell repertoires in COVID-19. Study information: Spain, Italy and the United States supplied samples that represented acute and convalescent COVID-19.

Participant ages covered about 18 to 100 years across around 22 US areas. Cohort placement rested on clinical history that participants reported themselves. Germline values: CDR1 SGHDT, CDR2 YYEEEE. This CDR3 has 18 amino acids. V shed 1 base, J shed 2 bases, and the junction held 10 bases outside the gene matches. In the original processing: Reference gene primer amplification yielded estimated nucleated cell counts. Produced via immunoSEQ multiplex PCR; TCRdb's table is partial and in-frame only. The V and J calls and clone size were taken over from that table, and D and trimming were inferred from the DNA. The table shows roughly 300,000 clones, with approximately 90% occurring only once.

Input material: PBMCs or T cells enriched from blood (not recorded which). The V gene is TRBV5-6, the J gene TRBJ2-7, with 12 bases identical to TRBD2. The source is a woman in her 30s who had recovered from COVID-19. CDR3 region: CASSLRTSGTGGTYEQYF. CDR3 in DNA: TGTGCCAGCAGCTTGAGGACTAGCGGGACCGGAGGAACCTACGAGCAGTACTTC.